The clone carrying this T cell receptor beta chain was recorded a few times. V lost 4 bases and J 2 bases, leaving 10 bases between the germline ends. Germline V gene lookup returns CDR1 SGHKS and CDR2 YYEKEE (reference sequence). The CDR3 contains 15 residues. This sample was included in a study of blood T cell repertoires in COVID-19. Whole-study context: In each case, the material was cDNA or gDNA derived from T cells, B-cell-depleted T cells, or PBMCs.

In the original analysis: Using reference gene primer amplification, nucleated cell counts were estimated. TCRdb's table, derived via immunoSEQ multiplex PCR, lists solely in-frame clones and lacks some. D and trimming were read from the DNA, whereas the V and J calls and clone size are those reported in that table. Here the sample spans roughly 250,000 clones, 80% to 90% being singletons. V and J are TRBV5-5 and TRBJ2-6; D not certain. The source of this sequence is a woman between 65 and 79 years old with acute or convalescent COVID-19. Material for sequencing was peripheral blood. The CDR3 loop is CASSPPAAGANVLTF. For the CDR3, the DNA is TGTGCCAGCAGCCCACCGGCGGCTGGGGCCAACGTCCTGACTTTC.